This T cell receptor beta chain came from a study of radiotherapy plus CTLA-4 blockade in lung cancer. General study results and limits: Subsequent to radiotherapy plus ipilimumab, tumor-derived TCR clones underwent expansion in blood.

Trimming pared 2 bases from V and 2 bases from J, leaving 16 bases between. The V gene's germline CDR1 is GTSNPN and CDR2 SVGIG (reference sequence). The CDR3 is 16 amino acids. As for this clone: Its antigen remains unknown.

Using immunoSEQ multiplex PCR, the repertoire was profiled, and TCRdb retains in-frame clones only, with some absent. The table lists 50,000 to 65,000 clones, approximately 79% of them singletons. This sequence joins TRBV30 and TRBJ1-5; a possible D gene is TRBD1 (6 bases). The TCR sequence derives from a human donor with non-small cell lung cancer who had a complete response to radiotherapy plus ipilimumab. The sample consisted of peripheral blood, taken from a patient treated with radiotherapy plus ipilimumab. This CDR3 is CAWSPINAGGNQPQHF. The CDR3 nucleotides read TGTGCCTGGAGTCCCATAAATGCAGGGGGCAATCAGCCCCAGCATTTT. The entire variable domain, with the rest obtained from reference TRBV30 and TRBJ1-5, is as follows: SQTIHQWPATLVQPVGSPLSLECTVEGTSNPNLYWYRQAAGRGLQLLFYSVGIGQISSEVPQNLSASRPQDRQFILSSKKLLLSDSGFYLCAWSPINAGGNQPQHFGDGTRLSIL.